This is a list of T cell receptor beta chains from one sample in a study of persistence of HIV-infected CD4 T cells. The antigens for these receptors are not known. The table came from immunoSEQ multiplex PCR; TCRdb's copy has only in-frame clones and leaves some out. The sample carries approximately 27,000 clones, roughly 78% recorded once. Sequenced material: CD4+ T cells sorted from PBMCs after 18-hour stimulation, taken from a patient who received antiretroviral therapy. Receptors originate from an adult woman with HIV who was CMV-seropositive. CDR3s include the opening cysteine and the closing phenylalanine or tryptophan. A D gene is named only where the DNA matches it firmly. A row's size may be missing; if present it is once, few, many or a size class.

NA	TRBV20-1	few	TRBJ1-2	TGCAGTGCTAAAGAGATCTATGGCTACACCTTC	CSAKEIYGYTF
NA	TRBV7-2	NA	TRBJ2-7	TGTGCCAGCAGCTCAAGCGGGACATCCCCCTACGAGCAGTACTTC	CASSSSGTSPYEQYF
NA	TRBV18	few	TRBJ1-5	TGTGCCAGCTCACCCCAGAGGATCAGTAATCAGCCCCAGCATTTT	CASSPQRISNQPQHF
NA	TRBV7-9	medium-sized	TRBJ2-5	TGTGCCAGCAGCTTAGTAACCGGGGGCGAGACCCAGTACTTC	CASSLVTGGETQYF
TRBD1	TRBV5-1	NA	TRBJ2-7	TGCGCCAGCAGCTGGGACAGGGATTACGAGCAGTACTTC	CASSWDRDYEQYF
TRBD1	TRBV30	NA	TRBJ1-3	TGTGCCTGGAGTGTACGACAGGGCCCTGGAAACACCATATATTTT	CAWSVRQGPGNTIYF
NA	TRBV7-2	NA	TRBJ1-5	TGTGCCAGCAGCTTAGGACAGGCAAGTACGCCCCAGCATTTT	CASSLGQASTPQHF
NA	TRBV5-5	once	TRBJ2-5	TGTGCCAGCAGCTTGACCCTTCGGGTACAAGAGACCCAGTACTTC	CASSLTLRVQETQYF
NA	TRBV6-5	NA	TRBJ1-1	TGTGCCAGCAGTTACTCTGGAAGTGACACTGAAGCTTTCTTT	CASSYSGSDTEAFF
TRBD1	TRBV12-3/TRBV12-4	NA	TRBJ1-1	TGTGCCAGCAGTTTAGGGGCGGGACAGGGAGCTTTCTTT	CASSLGAGQGAFF
NA	TRBV18	once	TRBJ1-4	TGTGCCAGCTCACCACCTCCCACAGGGTTGAGTGGTGAAAAACTGTTTTTT	CASSPPPTGLSGEKLFF
NA	TRBV27	NA	TRBJ2-6	TGTGCCAGCAGTTTGAGGAGGGACGCTGGGGCCAACGTCCTGACTTTC	CASSLRRDAGANVLTF
NA	TRBV12-3/TRBV12-4	once	TRBJ1-1	TGTGCCAGCAGTGCCTTATGGGAAGCTTTCTTT	CASSALWEAFF
TRBD2	TRBV5-1	NA	TRBJ2-3	TGCGCCAGCCGCCAGACTAGCGTATCGACAGATACGCAGTATTTT	CASRQTSVSTDTQYF
NA	TRBV5-1	NA	TRBJ1-1	TGCGCCAGCAGCTTGCAGGGGCCGAACACTGAAGCTTTCTTT	CASSLQGPNTEAFF
NA	TRBV19	NA	TRBJ1-3	TGTGCCAGTAGTATAGGACGGGTCCAGAGAGGAAACACCATATATTTT	CASSIGRVQRGNTIYF
NA	TRBV4-1	NA	TRBJ1-6	TGCGCCAGCAGCCAGGGGGAGACCGGGACACCTAATTCACCCCTCCACTTT	CASSQGETGTPNSPLHF
NA	TRBV27	NA	TRBJ2-2	TGTGCCAGCAGTCTCCGACCTACTACTCGGTTCGCGAACACCGGGGAGCTGTTTTTT	CASSLRPTTRFANTGELFF
NA	TRBV5-6	NA	TRBJ1-2	TGTGCCAGCAGCGAGTACAGGACGGGGAGTATGTCTTACACCTTC	CASSEYRTGSMSYTF
TRBD2	TRBV19	NA	TRBJ2-5	TGTGCCAGTAACGAGCGGGGGGGTACCCAAGAGACCCAGTACTTC	CASNERGGTQETQYF
NA	TRBV7-2	NA	TRBJ1-2	TGTGCCAGCAGCTTAGATTCGAACTATGGCTACACCTTC	CASSLDSNYGYTF
TRBD1	TRBV5-1	NA	TRBJ1-1	TGCGCCAGCAGCCAAGGACAGGTCAACACTGAAGCTTTCTTT	CASSQGQVNTEAFF
NA	TRBV6-5	NA	TRBJ2-2	TGTGCCAGCAGACAACCCGACAAGTACACCGGGGAGCTGTTTTTT	CASRQPDKYTGELFF
NA	TRBV7-3	NA	TRBJ2-3	TGTGCCAGCAGCTTAGCAGGTTCGGATACGCAGTATTTT	CASSLAGSDTQYF
NA	TRBV9	NA	TRBJ1-2	TGTGCCAGCAGCGTAGACCCTAACTATGGCTACACCTTC	CASSVDPNYGYTF
NA	TRBV18	NA	TRBJ2-1	TGTGCCAGCTCACCAAACCGGGCAAGCTCCTACAATGAGCAGTTCTTC	CASSPNRASSYNEQFF
TRBD1	TRBV10-1	NA	TRBJ2-3	TGCGCCAGCAGTGACCCGGGACAGGGGACAGATACGCAGTATTTT	CASSDPGQGTDTQYF
TRBD1	TRBV12-3/TRBV12-4	NA	TRBJ1-6	TGTGCCAGCGGACAGGGAGTGGGGTCACCCCTCCACTTT	CASGQGVGSPLHF
TRBD1	TRBV7-6	NA	TRBJ1-2	TGTGCCAGCAGCTTAGTCCCAAGGGCAGGGGGAATCCCTGGGTATGGCTACACCTTC	CASSLVPRAGGIPGYGYTF
TRBD1	TRBV6-5	NA	TRBJ1-1	TGTGCCAGCCGGACGCAGGGGGCCGGCACTGAAGCTTTCTTT	CASRTQGAGTEAFF
TRBD2	TRBV19	NA	TRBJ2-2	TGTGCCAGTAATAGCGGGGTAGCCGGGGAGCTGTTTTTT	CASNSGVAGELFF
NA	TRBV19	few	TRBJ1-5	TGTGCCAGTTGCACCCGAGGGGGTAGCAATCAGCCCCAGCATTTT	CASCTRGGSNQPQHF
NA	TRBV10-3	few	TRBJ1-1	TGTGCCATCAGTGTAGGACAGCTGAACACTGAAGCTTTCTTT	CAISVGQLNTEAFF
NA	TRBV4-2	NA	TRBJ1-5	TGTGCCAGCAGCCCCTCGACAGGTCAGGCGGGAAGGCAGCCCCAGCATTTT	CASSPSTGQAGRQPQHF
NA	TRBV5-8	NA	TRBJ1-6	TGTGCCAGCAGCCTTGGGGGCAGTAATTCACCCCTCCACTTT	CASSLGGSNSPLHF